This is a list of T cell receptor beta chains from one sample in a study of blood T cell repertoires in COVID-19. Profiled with immunoSEQ multiplex PCR; TCRdb holds only in-frame clones, not every one. Among about 45,000 clones listed, 86% were seen once. Sequencing was performed on peripheral blood. The receptors originated from a human donor in a cohort sampled during active COVID-19. CDR3s include the opening cysteine and the closing phenylalanine or tryptophan. The D gene is left open where the match is weak. Rows give clone size only sometimes, using once, few, many, or a class for an expanded clone.

j_gene,v_gene,abundance,d_gene,CDR3aa,CDR3nt
TRBJ2-2,TRBV7-3,.,TRBD2,CASSLASGGTGELFF,TGTGCCAGCAGCTTGGCAAGCGGGGGCACCGGGGAGCTGTTTTTT
TRBJ2-5,TRBV20-1,.,.,CSGTLEETQYF,TGCAGTGGAACCCTAGAGGAGACCCAGTACTTC
TRBJ1-3,TRBV7-3,.,.,CASSLTASGNTIYF,TGTGCCAGCAGCTTAACGGCCTCTGGAAACACCATATATTTT
TRBJ2-5,TRBV5-1,few,.,CASSLAETQYF,TGCGCCAGCAGCTTGGCGGAGACCCAGTACTTC
TRBJ2-2,TRBV18,.,TRBD1,CASFRGQGTGELFF,TGTGCCAGCTTCCGGGGACAGGGTACCGGGGAGCTGTTTTTT
TRBJ1-2,TRBV12-3/TRBV12-4,.,.,CASSWTAGYGYTF,TGTGCCAGCAGTTGGACGGCGGGCTATGGCTACACCTTC
TRBJ2-3,TRBV6-5,.,.,CASSYSRQSTDTQYF,TGTGCCAGCAGTTATAGTCGACAGAGCACAGATACGCAGTATTTT
TRBJ2-3,TRBV3-1/TRBV3-2,.,TRBD2,CASSQTSGGSDTQYF,TGTGCCAGCAGCCAGACTAGCGGGGGCAGTGATACGCAGTATTTT
TRBJ2-7,TRBV4-3,.,TRBD1,CASSPFYLKGAILLAEQYF,TGCGCCAGCAGCCCCTTCTATCTTAAGGGGGCTATACTCTTGGCTGAGCAGTACTTC
TRBJ2-3,TRBV21-1,once,.,CARGTRDTDTQYF,TGTGCCAGAGGGACTAGGGACACAGATACGCAGTATTTT